This T cell receptor beta chain was identified in a study of blood T cells in healthy people across ages. Remarks on this clonotype: Its specificity is unknown.

General study points: Relative to aged donors, long-lived donors carried more naive CD4+ cells and displayed higher diversity. Per-million-T-cell TCR beta diversity fell roughly linearly with age.

Next came a second PCR, run for roughly 7 to 12 cycles, which used a sample-barcoded 5' primer along with a J-beta primer mix. TCRdb re-called the 5' RACE reads through MiXCR, storing one row per CDR3 protein. The sample lists over 1,500,000 distinct CDR3 sequences; around 40% were seen once. This TCR was sampled from a human donor in good health. Sequenced sample: blood.

CDR3 coding DNA: TGTGCCATCAGTGAGGGGCTCTTAGCGCAGTTCTTC. Its protein product is CAISEGLLAQFF. The V and J genes are TRBV10-3 and TRBJ2-1; D is uncertain. Trimming pared 2 bases from V and 12 bases from J, leaving 11 bases between. The CDR3 covers 12 residues. The germline gives CDR1 ENHRY, CDR2 SYGVKD.